This T cell receptor (beta chain) was recorded in a study of blood T cell repertoires in COVID-19. On the study more broadly: Samples taken during acute and convalescent COVID-19 were collected in the United States, Italy and Spain. Sources were T cells, B-cell-depleted T cells, or PBMCs; the material itself was cDNA or gDNA.

J was trimmed by 2 bases and V by 4 bases; bases with no gene match: 6. CDR1 is SGHTA, CDR2 FQGTGA, per germline. This CDR3 is built from 16 residues. As handled by the study authors: For nucleated cells, counts were estimated from reference gene primer amplification. Assay used: immunoSEQ multiplex PCR; TCRdb lists only in-frame clones, some missing. The D gene and trimming were derived from the DNA, and the V and J assignments and clone size from that table. This table has approximately 90,000 clones, around 86% appearing once. V gene TRBV7-3 combines with J gene TRBJ2-1; TRBD2 matches at 9 bases. Sequenced: peripheral blood. The receptor's source is an elderly woman with acute or convalescent COVID-19. The CDR3 DNA reads TGTGCCAGCAGCTCCCTTGGCGGGGGGGCCTACAATGAGCAGTTCTTC. Protein product: CASSSLGGGAYNEQFF.